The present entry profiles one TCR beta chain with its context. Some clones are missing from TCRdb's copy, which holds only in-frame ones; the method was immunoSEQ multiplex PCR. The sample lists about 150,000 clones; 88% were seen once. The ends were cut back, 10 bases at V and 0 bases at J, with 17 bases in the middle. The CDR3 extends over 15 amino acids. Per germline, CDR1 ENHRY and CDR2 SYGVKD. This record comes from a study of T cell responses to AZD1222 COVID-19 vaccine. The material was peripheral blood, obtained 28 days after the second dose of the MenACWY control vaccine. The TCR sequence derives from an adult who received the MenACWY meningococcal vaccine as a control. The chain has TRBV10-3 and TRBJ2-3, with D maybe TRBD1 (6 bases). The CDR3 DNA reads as TGTGCCACCTGCGCTACAGGGTTAAGCACAGATACGCAGTATTTT. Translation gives CATCATGLSTDTQYF.